These 8 T cell receptor beta chains originate from one sample sequenced in a study of PD-1 blockade in classical Hodgkin lymphoma. Using immunoSEQ multiplex PCR, the repertoire was profiled, and TCRdb retains in-frame clones only, with some absent. The sample carries around 50,000 clones, under 80% recorded once. The sample's time point: cycle 4 day 1 (C4D1), after less than 7 weeks of nivolumab. Each patient relapsed following autologous stem cell transplantation, and prior brentuximab vedotin exposure differed. Sequenced material: peripheral blood mononuclear cells (PBMCs), taken before the fourth cycle of nivolumab. These receptors all come from a human donor with classical Hodgkin lymphoma.

This clone has a handful of counts. The chain links TRBV27 to TRBJ1-2; D is unclear. Looked up from germline, CDR1 is MNHEY and CDR2 is SMNVEV (reference sequence). The CDR3 extends over 14 amino acids. V lost 6 bases and J 4 bases, leaving 15 bases between the germline ends. The CDR3 nucleotides read TGTGCCAGCAGCCCTTGGGTGAATAGCTATGGCTACACCTTC. Its translation is CASSPWVNSYGYTF.

The V and J genes are TRBV21-1 and TRBJ1-1; TRBD1, as called in the table, went unchecked against the DNA. TRBV21-1 is a known pseudogene. This CDR3 contains 16 residues. The CDR3 sequence: CASSSSSGTGGTEAFF. DNA for the CDR3: TGTGCCAGCAGCTCATCCTCCGGGACAGGGGGAACTGAAGCTTTCTTT.

The V call is TRBV6-5, the J call TRBJ2-1, with 14 bases lining up with TRBD2. Germline V gene data show CDR1 as MNHEY and CDR2 as SVGAGI. The CDR3 runs to 15 residues. Trimming removed 5 bases from V and 9 bases from J; junction bases left unmatched: 6. The CDR3 nucleotides read TGTGCCAGCAGTCGACTAGCGGGAGGGTTGGCTGAGCAGTTCTTC. It is translated as CASSRLAGGLAEQFF.

This clone was seen a few times. The rearrangement uses TRBV18 and TRBJ2-7; D perhaps matches TRBD2 (6 bases). CDR3 size: 12 residues. Germline CDR1 is KGHSH and CDR2 is LQKENI. Trimming removed 0 bases at V and 7 bases at J, with 7 bases between. The CDR3 spells CASSPPGREQYF. The DNA for the CDR3 is TGTGCCAGCTCACCACCAGGGAGGGAGCAGTACTTC.

V gene TRBV7-6 combines with J gene TRBJ1-6, with D uncertain. Germline V gene lookup returns CDR1 SGHVS and CDR2 FNYEAQ. V lost 10 bases and J lost 0, with 7 bases in between. The CDR3 length is 13 residues. The CDR3 loop is CATISSYNSPLHF. For the CDR3, the DNA is TGTGCCACAATCAGCTCCTATAATTCACCCCTCCACTTT.

The V gene is TRBV2, the J gene TRBJ1-1, with D perhaps matching TRBD1 (5 bases). CDR3 length: 16 residues. Germline assignment: CDR1 SNHLY and CDR2 FYNNEI. V was trimmed by 2 bases and J by 1 base, leaving 14 bases between them. The CDR3 region is CASSEQGVFGNTEAFF. The CDR3 region has the DNA TGTGCCAGCAGTGAACAGGGAGTTTTTGGGAACACTGAAGCTTTCTTT.

This clone has a single count. The chain couples TRBV5-6 to TRBJ1-2; tentative D call: TRBD1 (6 bases). This CDR3 spans 14 amino acids. In germline, CDR1 is SGHDT, CDR2 YYEEEE. V lost 0 bases and J lost 7, with 13 bases in between. The CDR3 spells CASSLDSGAGGYTF. The CDR3 DNA reads TGTGCCAGCAGCTTGGATTCGGGGGCGGGTGGCTACACCTTC.

In its sample, this clone was seen a few times. V gene TRBV7-2 combines with J gene TRBJ2-5, with D unclear. The CDR3 is made up of 11 amino acids. V was trimmed by 2 bases and J by 2 bases, leaving 0 bases between them. Per germline, CDR1 SGHTA and CDR2 FQGNSA. DNA for the CDR3: TGTGCCAGCAGCTTACAAGAGACCCAGTACTTC. Encoded protein: CASSLQETQYF.